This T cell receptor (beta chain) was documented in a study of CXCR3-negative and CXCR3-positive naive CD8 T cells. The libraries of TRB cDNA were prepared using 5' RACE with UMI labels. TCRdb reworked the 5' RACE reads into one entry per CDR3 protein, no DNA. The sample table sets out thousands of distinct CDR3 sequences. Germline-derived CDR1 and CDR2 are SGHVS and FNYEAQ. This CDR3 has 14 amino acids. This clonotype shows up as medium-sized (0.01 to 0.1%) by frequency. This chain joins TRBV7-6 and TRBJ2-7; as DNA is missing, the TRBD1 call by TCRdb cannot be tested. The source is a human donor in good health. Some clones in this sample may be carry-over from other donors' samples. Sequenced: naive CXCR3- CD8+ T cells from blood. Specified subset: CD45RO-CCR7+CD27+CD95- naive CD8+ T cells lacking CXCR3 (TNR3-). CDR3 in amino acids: CASSLGQGAYEQYF. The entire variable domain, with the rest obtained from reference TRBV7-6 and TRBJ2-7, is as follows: GAGVSQSPRYKVTKRGQDVALRCDPISGHVSLYWYRQALGQGPEFLTYFNYEAQQDKSGLPNDRFSAERPEGSISTLTIQRTEQRDSAMYRCASSLGQGAYEQYFGPGTRLTVT.